This T cell receptor beta chain was recovered during a study of neurological immune-mediated disorders. After removal of 0 bases from V and 4 bases from J, the junction contained 9 bases not matched to a gene. CDR3 size: 16 residues. Germline V gives CDR1 SGHRS, CDR2 YFSETQ. There are many counts of this clonotype. Its antigen is as yet unknown. Template-switch 5'RACE cDNA synthesis added a 10-nucleotide unique molecular identifier. The output of every sequencing run, over 190 million TCR-beta sequences, came from 15-18 subjects. MiXCR was run by TCRdb on the 5' RACE reads, yielding one entry per CDR3 protein. The sample holds some 48,000 distinct CDR3 sequences, 4.5% to 7% seen once. Overall study results and limits: Subjects shared no identical expanded-clone CDR3 amino acid sequences, suggesting private TCR-beta repertoires in all groups.

This clonotype originated in a woman in her late teens or twenties with multiple sclerosis. Sequencing was performed on CD4+ T cells from blood. The rearrangement links TRBV5-1 to TRBJ1-1; 7 bases fit TRBD1. CDR3 in amino acids: CASSLAQGGISTEAFF. The CDR3 nucleotides are TGCGCCAGCAGCTTGGCTCAGGGGGGGATAAGCACTGAAGCTTTCTTT.